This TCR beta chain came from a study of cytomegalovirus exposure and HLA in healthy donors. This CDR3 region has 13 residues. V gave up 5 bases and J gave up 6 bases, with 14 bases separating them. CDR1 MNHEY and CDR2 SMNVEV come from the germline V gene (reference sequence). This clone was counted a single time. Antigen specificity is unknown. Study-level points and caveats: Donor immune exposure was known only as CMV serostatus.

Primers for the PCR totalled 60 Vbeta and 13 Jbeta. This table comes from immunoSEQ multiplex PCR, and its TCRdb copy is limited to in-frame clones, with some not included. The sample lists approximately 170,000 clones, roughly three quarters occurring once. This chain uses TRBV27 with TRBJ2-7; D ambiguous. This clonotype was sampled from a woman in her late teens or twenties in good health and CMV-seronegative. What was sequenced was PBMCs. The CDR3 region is CASSTVRGVEQYF. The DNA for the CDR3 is TGTGCCAGCAGTACTGTTCGAGGCGTCGAGCAGTACTTC.